Below are 16 T cell receptor beta chains sequenced from a single sample in a study of beta chain features in type 1 diabetes. Points from the study as a whole: All four CD4+ subsets from Type 1 diabetes patients carried moderately but significantly shorter TCRB CDR3s.

Sequenced material consisted of expressed TCRB transcripts (all of the isolated RNA was reverse transcribed). Only in-frame clones appear in the TCRdb table, and some are missing; sequencing was by immunoSEQ multiplex PCR. The profile shows hundreds of thousands of clones, around an eighth of them singletons. Their recognized antigens are unknown. The source material was naive CD4+ T cells from blood. Receptor source: a man aged 18 to 30 with type 1 diabetes.

This sequence joins TRBV29-1 and TRBJ1-1; 8 bases match TRBD1. This CDR3 comprises 16 residues. Germline CDR1 reads SQVTM; CDR2 reads ANQGSEA. Trimming at V came to 3 bases and at J to 5 bases, leaving 14 bases not matched to a gene. The CDR3 loop reads CSVDDPGGTKGTEAFF. The DNA for the CDR3 is TGCAGCGTTGATGACCCAGGGGGCACCAAGGGAACTGAAGCTTTCTTT.

The chain is built from TRBV7-3 and TRBJ2-2; D unclear. The ends were cut back, 6 bases at V and 3 bases at J, with 14 bases in the middle. This CDR3 contains 15 residues. From germline, CDR1 is SGHTA and CDR2 FQGTGA. The CDR3 region is CASRSGPSYTGELFF. CDR3 sequence (DNA): TGTGCCAGCAGGTCCGGGCCTTCCTACACCGGGGAGCTGTTTTTT.

In its sample, this clone was seen a few times. V usage is TRBV28 and J usage is TRBJ2-7; 10 bases map to TRBD1. The CDR3 loop spans 13 amino acids. Germline lookup yields CDR1 MDHEN and CDR2 SYDVKM. Losses at the gene ends were 8 bases for V and 3 bases for J; bases not matched to a gene: 4. The CDR3 region is CASGRTGGYEQYF. The CDR3 region has the DNA TGTGCCAGCGGGCGGACAGGGGGCTACGAGCAGTACTTC.

This clone was counted only a few times. The rearrangement joins TRBV10-3 to TRBJ1-2; perhaps TRBD1 as D (5 bases). CDR1 and CDR2 from the germline V gene are ENHRY and SYGVKD. V lost 7 bases and J lost 7, with 13 bases in between. The CDR3 has 12 amino acids. The CDR3 DNA is TGTGCCATCACGGATGGGGCTGGTGGCTACACCTTC. Amino acid sequence: CAITDGAGGYTF.

This clone was detected only a few times. V and J are TRBV4-1 and TRBJ2-7, with D hard to call. The germline gives CDR1 MGHRA, CDR2 YSYEKL. V was pared by 2 bases and J by 6 bases, with 11 bases between. The CDR3 consists of 13 residues. This CDR3 is CASSQTPGSEQYF. Written as DNA, the CDR3 is TGCGCCAGCAGCCAAACCCCCGGTTCCGAGCAGTACTTC.

This clone was seen only a few times. The chain recombines TRBV2 with TRBJ2-2; D may be TRBD1 (6 bases). V dropped 6 bases and J dropped 6 bases, with 14 bases sitting between them. The germline V gene has CDR1 SNHLY and CDR2 FYNNEI. CDR3 size: 14 residues. In DNA form, the CDR3 reads TGTGCCAGCAGCGGAGCTCGACAGGCCGGGGAGCTGTTTTTT. Its translation: CASSGARQAGELFF.

The table lists this clone with a few counts. The genes are TRBV15 and TRBJ2-2, with D uncertain. Between the trimmed V and J ends, which lost 0 bases and 7 bases, there was a span of 9 bases. Germline loops: CDR1 LNHNV, CDR2 YYDKDF (reference sequence). The CDR3 has 14 residues. The CDR3 sequence is CATSRDRHIGELFF. CDR3 nucleotides: TGTGCCACCAGCAGAGATCGGCACATCGGGGAGCTGTTTTTT.

The V gene is TRBV25-1, the J gene TRBJ2-1; D is undetermined. The V gene's germline CDR1 is MGHDK and CDR2 SYGVNS. The germline V and J ends were trimmed by 2 bases and 8 bases, with 10 bases remaining between them. CDR3 length: 13 residues. CDR3 nucleotides: TGTGCCAGCAGTGAAAGGTTGGCGGATGAGCAGTTCTTC. Its protein product is CASSERLADEQFF.

This clone was found a few times. The chain recombines TRBV6-4 with TRBJ1-2; 9 positions match TRBD1. The trim removed 5 bases at V and 7 bases at J, leaving 5 bases unmatched. CDR3 size: 13 residues. CDR1 is MRHNA, CDR2 SNTAGT, per germline. CDR3 DNA: TGTGCCAGCAGTCAAACAGGGGGCGGTGGCTACACCTTC. Translating gives CASSQTGGGGYTF.

This clone has a handful of counts. This sample also contains other DNA sequences that code for the same CDR3. The chain combines TRBV18 with TRBJ2-7; D gene ambiguous. Trimming took off 2 bases at V and 3 bases at J, with 5 bases between the two ends. Germline loops: CDR1 KGHSH, CDR2 LQKENI. CDR3 length: 12 residues. CDR3 sequence reads: CASSPSNYEQYF. In DNA, the CDR3 is TGTGCCAGCTCACCATCCAACTACGAGCAGTACTTC.

The table lists this clone with a few counts. The chain has TRBV2 and TRBJ2-1, with 7 bases lining up with TRBD2. This CDR3 region has 16 residues. The germline gives CDR1 SNHLY, CDR2 FYNNEI. Trimming cost V 8 bases and J 6 bases; bases outside gene matches: 16. The DNA for the CDR3 is TGTGCCAGCCTCCCGGCGCGGGACTGGGGGGGCAATGAGCAGTTCTTC. Its translation: CASLPARDWGGNEQFF.

This clone appeared a single time. Other DNA sequences of this sample code for an identical CDR3. The chain uses TRBV27 and TRBJ2-7; the D gene is possibly TRBD2 (5 bases). This CDR3 is 11 amino acids long. Germline CDR1 reads MNHEY; CDR2 reads SMNVEV (reference sequence). The V end lost 6 bases, the J end lost 2 bases, and 5 bases lay between the germline ends. The CDR3 protein is CASRAAYEQYF. DNA for the CDR3: TGTGCCAGCAGAGCGGCCTACGAGCAGTACTTC.

This clone was observed a few times. The CDR3 spells CASSPGWSNYTF. The CDR3 nucleotides read TGTGCCAGCAGTCCCGGATGGAGTAACTACACCTTC. This chain uses TRBV25-1 with TRBJ1-2; the D is unclear. The CDR3 covers 12 residues. Trimming cost V 5 bases and J 10 bases, with 14 bases left between them. In germline, CDR1 is MGHDK, CDR2 SYGVNS.

This clone was counted only a few times. Other DNA sequences in the same sample also yield this CDR3. The rearrangement uses TRBV11-2 and TRBJ2-1; 13 bases agree with TRBD2. CDR3 length equals 16 residues. Per germline, CDR1 SGHAT and CDR2 FQNNGV. The V segment lost 5 bases and the J segment 7 bases; nucleotides outside the gene matches: 8. The CDR3 region has the DNA TGTGCCAGCAGCCCCAGACTAGCGGGGGGCCGGAATGAGCAGTTCTTC. This translates into CASSPRLAGGRNEQFF. The complete variable domain, with remaining parts taken from reference TRBV11-2 and TRBJ2-1, reads EAGVAQSPRYKIIEKRQSVAFWCNPISGHATLYWYQQILGQGPKLLIQFQNNGVVDDSQLPKDRFSAERLKGVDSTLKIQPAKLEDSAVYLCASSPRLAGGRNEQFFGPGTRLTVL.

This clone showed up just a few times. The chain recombines TRBV25-1 with TRBJ2-6; D remains unclear. This CDR3 comprises 16 residues. CDR1 is MGHDK and CDR2 is SYGVNS in the germline V gene. Trimming left V 3 bases short and J 1 base short, with 10 bases between. CDR3 in DNA: TGTGCCAGCAGTGACCCCCACAAATCTGGGGCCAACGTCCTGACTTTC. This encodes CASSDPHKSGANVLTF.

This clone was picked up a small number of times. The chain is built from TRBV19 and TRBJ2-3; TRBD1 agrees at 8 bases. Germline trimming cut 4 bases from V and 4 bases from J; bases unmatched to any gene: 13. CDR3 size: 17 residues. Germline loops: CDR1 LNHDA, CDR2 SQIVND (reference sequence). CDR3 coding DNA: TGTGCCAGTAGTAGCCCACCGGGACAGGAGGGGCCAGATACGCAGTATTTT. Protein sequence: CASSSPPGQEGPDTQYF.